These T cell receptor beta chains were read from a single sample in a study of graft-versus-host responses after intestinal transplantation. These receptors' targets are unknown. Data came from immunoSEQ multiplex PCR; TCRdb stores just in-frame clones and leaves some out. The sample records around 120,000 clones, 95% being singletons. The specimen was unstimulated CD8+ T cells sorted from spleen or lymph node cells, collected before intestinal transplant. The receptors stem from a human donor who received an intestinal transplant. Both conserved end residues are part of each CDR3. The D gene is left open where the match is weak. Clone size, where shown, is once, few, many, or a class for clones that have expanded.

abundance,v_gene,j_gene,d_gene,CDR3aa,CDR3nt
-,TRBV5-1,TRBJ2-1,-,CASSLANSEPVYNEQFF,TGCGCCAGCAGCTTGGCTAATAGTGAGCCAGTCTACAATGAGCAGTTCTTC
-,TRBV27,TRBJ2-5,TRBD2,CASSFAGGGETQYF,TGTGCCAGCAGTTTCGCGGGAGGAGGAGAGACCCAGTACTTC
-,TRBV4-1,TRBJ1-3,-,CASSQGVGEGGNTIYF,TGCGCCAGCAGCCAAGGTGTAGGGGAGGGCGGAAACACCATATATTTT
-,TRBV7-9,TRBJ1-2,-,CASSLEPVSYGYTF,TGTGCCAGCAGCTTAGAACCAGTGAGCTATGGCTACACCTTC
-,TRBV27,TRBJ1-6,-,CASSPEDDYNSPLHF,TGTGCCAGCAGTCCAGAGGACGACTATAATTCACCCCTCCACTTT
-,TRBV25-1,TRBJ2-1,TRBD2,CASSLGLAGENGEQFF,TGTGCCAGCAGTTTAGGACTAGCGGGAGAAAACGGTGAGCAGTTCTTC
-,TRBV19,TRBJ2-7,-,CASSITPGVDEQYF,TGTGCCAGTAGTATTACACCGGGAGTGGACGAGCAGTACTTC
-,TRBV30,TRBJ2-7,TRBD1,CACRDSSGEQYF,TGTGCCTGCCGGGACAGCTCGGGCGAGCAGTACTTC
-,TRBV6-5,TRBJ1-2,-,CASSYGGPGGGYTF,TGTGCCAGCAGTTACGGGGGACCGGGGGGCGGCTACACCTTC
-,TRBV5-1,TRBJ1-1,-,CASSLASQGYEAFF,TGCGCCAGCAGCTTGGCTTCTCAGGGGTATGAAGCTTTCTTT
-,TRBV9,TRBJ2-7,TRBD1,CASSVAGTGSTYEQYF,TGTGCCAGCAGCGTAGCGGGGACAGGTTCTACCTACGAGCAGTACTTC
-,TRBV6-1,TRBJ2-1,-,CASSEADSEQFF,TGTGCCAGCAGTGAAGCCGATAGTGAGCAGTTCTTC
few,TRBV27,TRBJ2-7,-,CASRQIRGELNEQYF,TGTGCCAGCAGACAAATCAGGGGGGAGCTAAACGAGCAGTACTTC
-,TRBV27,TRBJ1-5,-,CASSFGQGNQPQHF,TGTGCCAGCAGTTTCGGTCAGGGAAATCAGCCCCAGCATTTT
-,TRBV5-6,TRBJ2-5,-,CASSLGGSQETQYF,TGTGCCAGCAGCTTGGGAGGGAGCCAAGAGACCCAGTACTTC
once,TRBV5-4,TRBJ2-1,TRBD2,CASSLRSSGDEQFF,TGTGCCAGCAGCTTGAGGTCTAGCGGGGATGAGCAGTTCTTC
-,TRBV7-8,TRBJ2-7,-,CASSLVYDEQYF,TGTGCCAGCAGCTTAGTCTATGACGAGCAGTACTTC
-,TRBV5-6,TRBJ2-7,TRBD2,CASSLASGSYEQYF,TGTGCCAGCAGCTTGGCTAGCGGGTCCTACGAGCAGTACTTC
-,TRBV15,TRBJ2-1,-,CATSRRVIAETGSNEQFF,TGTGCCACCAGCAGGAGGGTTATAGCGGAGACGGGGTCCAATGAGCAGTTCTTC
-,TRBV6-5,TRBJ2-1,TRBD1,CASSHRGFSYNEQFF,TGTGCCAGCAGCCACAGGGGATTCTCCTACAATGAGCAGTTCTTC
-,TRBV5-1,TRBJ2-1,-,CASRDVGNNEQFF,TGCGCCAGCAGGGACGTGGGAAACAATGAGCAGTTCTTC
-,TRBV2,TRBJ2-3,TRBD1,CASLDRGLTDTQYF,TGTGCCAGCCTGGACAGGGGGCTTACAGATACGCAGTATTTT
-,TRBV11-2,TRBJ2-4,-,CASSLGVAKNIQYF,TGTGCCAGCAGCTTAGGGGTAGCCAAAAACATTCAGTACTTC
-,TRBV5-1,TRBJ1-1,-,CASSLEGGTTEAFF,TGCGCCAGCAGCTTGGAAGGGGGAACAACTGAAGCTTTCTTT
-,TRBV5-7,TRBJ2-3,TRBD2,CASSLLSGDTDTQYF,TGTGCCAGCAGCTTGCTCAGCGGGGACACAGATACGCAGTATTTT
-,TRBV6-5,TRBJ2-5,TRBD1,CASSYTGEETQYF,TGTGCCAGCAGTTATACAGGGGAAGAGACCCAGTACTTC